These 27 T cell receptor beta chains were sequenced from one sample in a study of shared clonotypes between healthy human individuals. The protocol was immunoSEQ multiplex PCR, while the TCRdb copy is restricted to in-frame clones and leaves out a portion. The profile covers some 1.1 million clones, with 70% to 85% appearing a single time and about 0.94% taken by the ten largest. Sequences were obtained from memory CD4+ T cells from PBMCs. Subset specified: CD45RA-negative fraction. These receptors all stem from a man between 18 and 29 years old in good health. Some clones in this sample may be carry-over from other donors' samples.

Note on this clone: A junction boundary mismatches the germline segment, possibly from a read error. The V gene is TRBV4-1, the J gene TRBJ2-5, with D perhaps matching TRBD2 (5 bases). The J call may be wrong; the DNA end is better matched by TRBJ2-7. Germline values: CDR1 MGHRA, CDR2 YSYEKL. CDR3 length: 15 residues. The CDR3 sequence: CAGSQDHLARYEQYF. CDR3 nucleotide sequence: TGCGCCGGCAGCCAAGATCACCTAGCCCGCTACGAGCAGTACTTC.

The chain combines TRBV19 with TRBJ1-5; 7 bases agree with TRBD1. Losses at the gene ends were 5 bases for V and 1 base for J; bases not matched to a gene: 8. Per the germline V gene, CDR1 is LNHDA and CDR2 is SQIVND (reference sequence). The CDR3 consists of 16 residues. In DNA form, the CDR3 reads TGTGCCAGTAGTCGACAGGGAGTAGGCAGCAATCAGCCCCAGCATTTT. Amino acid sequence: CASSRQGVGSNQPQHF. The whole variable domain, remainder taken from reference TRBV19 and TRBJ1-5, is DGGITQSPKYLFRKEGQNVTLSCEQNLNHDAMYWYRQDPGQGLRLIYYSQIVNDFQKGDIAEGYSVSREKKESFPLTVTSAQKNPTAFYLCASSRQGVGSNQPQHFGDGTRLSIL.

This chain joins TRBV25-1 and TRBJ1-4; 9 positions agree with TRBD1. This CDR3 contains 14 residues. V lost 5 bases and J lost 7; bases outside the gene matches: 5. Germline-derived CDR1 and CDR2 are MGHDK and SYGVNS. The CDR3 coding sequence is TGTGCCAGCAGTAACAGGGGGCTGGGTGAAAAACTGTTTTTT. It codes for CASSNRGLGEKLFF.

This chain links TRBV27 with TRBJ1-2, with D tentatively TRBD1 (6 bases). With 1 base removed from V and 7 bases from J, the gap between germline ends came to 13 bases. The CDR3 has 14 residues. The germline CDR1 and CDR2 sequences are MNHEY and SMNVEV (reference sequence). CDR3 in DNA: TGTGCCAGCAGTTTATTATCGGGGGCCTCTGGCTACACCTTC. This sequence encodes CASSLLSGASGYTF.

The J gene is TRBJ1-4, the V gene TRBV7-3; D is perhaps TRBD1 (6 bases). The CDR3 runs 18 residues. Germline CDR1 is SGHTA and CDR2 is FQGTGA. V lost 2 bases, J lost 1 base, and 17 bases lay in between. This chain's CDR3 is CASSLGQGRVGTNEKLFF. The CDR3 region has the DNA TGTGCCAGCAGCTTAGGGCAGGGGCGGGTAGGAACTAATGAAAAACTGTTTTTT.

The rearrangement links TRBV9 to TRBJ2-1; TRBD1 matches 8 bases. Per germline, CDR1 SGDLS and CDR2 YYNGEE. The CDR3 spans 15 residues. Losses at the gene ends were 4 bases for V and 8 bases for J; bases not matched to a gene: 11. CDR3 sequence reads: CASSSQGGRWDEQFF. The CDR3 DNA sequence: TGTGCCAGCAGCTCACAGGGGGGACGGTGGGATGAGCAGTTCTTC.

The CDR3 sequence: CASSQEETQYF. The CDR3 DNA follows: TGTGCCAGCAGCCAGGAAGAGACCCAGTACTTC. The genes are TRBV7-9 and TRBJ2-5; unclear D gene. Looked up from germline, CDR1 is SEHNR and CDR2 is FQNEAQ (reference sequence). The CDR3 sequence is 11 residues long. V was trimmed by 5 bases and J by 3 bases, leaving 4 bases between them.

The rearrangement links TRBV7-2 to TRBJ1-6; D perhaps matches TRBD1 (5 bases). V shed 5 bases and J shed 10 bases, with 12 bases lying between them. The CDR3 runs 13 residues. Germline V gene data show CDR1 as SGHTA and CDR2 as FQGNSA. The CDR3 DNA is TGTGCCAGCAGCCGACAGCGACCATCACCCCTCCACTTT. This sequence encodes CASSRQRPSPLHF.

This clone was counted once. The CDR3 sequence is CASSLGTRETQYF. The CDR3 DNA follows: TGTGCCAGCAGCTTGGGCACGAGGGAGACCCAGTACTTC. V usage is TRBV5-5 and J usage is TRBJ2-5; unclear D gene. The CDR3 consists of 13 residues. Germline V lookup: CDR1 SGHKS, CDR2 YYEKEE (reference sequence). V was shortened by 0 bases and J by 5 bases, with 8 bases between the two germline ends.

This sequence joins TRBV27 and TRBJ1-5, with D perhaps TRBD1 (6 bases). V gave up 5 bases and J gave up 4 bases, with 18 bases separating them. Per germline, CDR1 MNHEY and CDR2 SMNVEV (reference sequence). This CDR3 comprises 16 residues. Here the CDR3 reads CASSLLAGTQNQPQHF. The CDR3 DNA follows: TGTGCCAGCAGTCTCCTCGCCGGGACACAGAATCAGCCCCAGCATTTT.

The rearrangement uses TRBV10-3 and TRBJ2-1, with TRBD1 matching 7 bases. Trimming took 5 bases from V and 9 from J; bases not matched to a gene: 13. The germline gives CDR1 ENHRY, CDR2 SYGVKD. This CDR3 has 15 amino acids. The CDR3 sequence is CAISSPGRGGGEQFF. CDR3 DNA: TGTGCCATCAGTTCACCGGGCCGAGGGGGCGGTGAGCAGTTCTTC.

This clone came up once. CDR3 nucleotides: TGTGCCAGCAGCTTTCGGGGGACCTCGACGAGTGGCTACACCTTC. Translation: CASSFRGTSTSGYTF. The V gene is TRBV5-6, the J gene TRBJ1-2; tentative D call: TRBD1 (5 bases). Germline CDR1 is SGHDT and CDR2 is YYEEEE. This CDR3 contains 15 residues. The V end lost 2 bases, the J end lost 7 bases, and 18 bases lay between the germline ends.

The chain uses TRBV6-6 and TRBJ1-5, with a weak D call TRBD1 (5 bases). CDR1 is MNHNY and CDR2 is SVGAGI in the germline V gene (reference sequence). V dropped 11 bases and J dropped 3 bases, with 14 bases sitting between them. The CDR3 totals 13 residues. The CDR3 protein is CAGGIDTNQPQHF. As DNA, the CDR3 is TGTGCCGGGGGAATCGATACCAATCAGCCCCAGCATTTT.

The chain employs TRBV5-4 and TRBJ2-5; D is tentatively TRBD1 or TRBD2 (5 bases each). CDR1 is SGHNT and CDR2 is YYREEE in the germline V gene (reference sequence). The CDR3 is 14 residues long. The germline V and J ends were trimmed by 4 bases and 4 bases, with 14 bases remaining between them. CDR3 residues: CASSHRGPGETQYF. CDR3 bases: TGTGCCAGCAGCCACCGGGGCCCCGGAGAGACCCAGTACTTC.

A remark on this clone: The sample contains more than one DNA sequence encoding this CDR3. The chain couples TRBV10-2 to TRBJ2-7; 9 bases fit TRBD1. Germline V gene data show CDR1 as WSHSY and CDR2 as SAAADI. V shed 6 bases, J shed 7 bases, and the junction held 10 bases outside the gene matches. CDR3 length: 14 amino acids. CDR3 nucleotides: TGCGCCAGCAGGGCGGGACAGGGAGTGCGGGAGCAGTACTTC. Translated, it gives CASRAGQGVREQYF.

This clone was counted a single time. The chain is built from TRBV2 and TRBJ2-7; D tentatively reads TRBD1 or TRBD2 (6 bases each). Germline lookup yields CDR1 SNHLY and CDR2 FYNNEI. Trimming removed 2 bases at V and 0 bases at J, with 17 bases between. The CDR3 sequence is 17 residues long. CDR3 coding DNA: TGTGCCAGCAGTGAACCCGGGGGCTCTAAGGCCTCCTACGAGCAGTACTTC. This codes for CASSEPGGSKASYEQYF.

The chain carries TRBV7-6 and TRBJ2-5; 8 bases map to TRBD1. The CDR3 runs 14 residues. Germline V gives CDR1 SGHVS, CDR2 FNYEAQ. After removal of 5 bases from V and 5 bases from J, the junction contained 7 bases not matched to a gene. The CDR3 region is CASSRSGGGETQYF. The CDR3 DNA is TGTGCCAGCAGCCGATCAGGGGGCGGGGAGACCCAGTACTTC.

The rearrangement uses TRBV7-2 and TRBJ2-7; TRBD1 agrees at 10 bases. The ends lost 7 bases at V and 12 bases at J; junction bases unmatched: 18. This CDR3 is 15 amino acids long. Germline CDR1 and CDR2: SGHTA and FQGNSA. Here the CDR3 reads CASTSNRDRGGYAYF. As DNA, the CDR3 is TGTGCCAGCACCTCCAACCGGGACAGGGGTGGCTACGCGTACTTC.

This chain uses TRBV6-5 with TRBJ2-3; maybe TRBD1 (5 bases). Germline CDR1 reads MNHEY; CDR2 reads SVGAGI. The CDR3 totals 15 residues. With 1 base removed from V and 3 bases from J, the gap between germline ends came to 11 bases. DNA for the CDR3: TGTGCCAGCAGTTACTTAGCAGGGATGACAGATACGCAGTATTTT. Protein: CASSYLAGMTDTQYF.

This clone was detected only once. This rearrangement joins TRBV15 to TRBJ2-7; a possible D gene is TRBD1 (6 bases). CDR1 is LNHNV and CDR2 is YYDKDF in the germline V gene (reference sequence). CDR3 length equals 14 residues. Trimming removed 0 bases from V and 1 base from J, with 7 bases in between. CDR3 coding DNA: TGTGCCACCAGCAGAGATACAGGGTCCTACGAGCAGTACTTC. This codes for CATSRDTGSYEQYF.

This clone was seen only a few times. This sample includes further DNA sequences coding for the same CDR3. The rearrangement links TRBV5-1 to TRBJ2-2; D may be TRBD2 (5 bases). Germline V gives CDR1 SGHRS, CDR2 YFSETQ. V gave up 2 bases and J gave up 3 bases, with 5 bases separating them. The CDR3 sequence is 13 residues long. DNA of the CDR3: TGCGCCAGCAGCTTCGGGGACACCGGGGAGCTGTTTTTT. Protein product: CASSFGDTGELFF.

The V call is TRBV19, the J call TRBJ1-5; 10 nucleotides align to TRBD1. V shed 8 bases and J 4 bases; nucleotides not matched to a gene: 8. CDR1 and CDR2 from the germline V gene are LNHDA and SQIVND (reference sequence). The CDR3 sequence is 15 residues long. CDR3 region: CASSSLDRGNQPQHF. Here the CDR3 DNA reads TGTGCCAGTTCTTCCCTGGACAGGGGGAATCAGCCCCAGCATTTT. The whole variable domain, remainder taken from reference TRBV19 and TRBJ1-5, is DGGITQSPKYLFRKEGQNVTLSCEQNLNHDAMYWYRQDPGQGLRLIYYSQIVNDFQKGDIAEGYSVSREKKESFPLTVTSAQKNPTAFYLCASSSLDRGNQPQHFGDGTRLSIL.

The chain employs TRBV11-3 and TRBJ2-7; unclear D gene. Trimming took 0 bases from V and 7 from J, leaving 13 bases between them. This CDR3 is built from 14 residues. The germline gives CDR1 SGHNT, CDR2 YENEEA. The DNA of the CDR3 is TGTGCCAGCAGCTTAGATCTGGCCAATCGGGAGCAGTACTTC. Its protein is CASSLDLANREQYF.

The J gene is TRBJ2-1, the V gene TRBV7-2; 8 positions agree with TRBD2. The CDR3 covers 14 residues. V trimming: 4 bases; J trimming: 6 bases; junction bases outside the gene matches: 5. CDR1 is SGHTA, CDR2 FQGNSA, per germline. The CDR3 is CASSSPTSANEQFF. Written as DNA, the CDR3 is TGTGCCAGCAGCTCCCCGACTAGCGCCAATGAGCAGTTCTTC.

The chain combines TRBV28 with TRBJ2-1; 10 positions agree with TRBD2. The CDR3 spans 12 residues. CDR1 is MDHEN, CDR2 SYDVKM, per germline. V trimming: 6 bases; J trimming: 16 bases; junction bases outside the gene matches: 9. The CDR3 DNA is TGTGCCAGCAGCCCCGGGGTAGCGGGAGGTTTCTTC. Translated: CASSPGVAGGFF.

In its sample, this clone was seen a few times. J is TRBJ2-7 and V is TRBV18, with 7 bases aligning to TRBD2. Germline V CDR1 and CDR2: KGHSH, LQKENI. This CDR3 region has 14 residues. V lost 8 bases, J lost 4 bases, and 11 bases stayed unmatched. Written as DNA, the CDR3 is TGTGCCAGCACCCCCGAGGCCGGGGGGTACGAGCAGTACTTC. Protein sequence: CASTPEAGGYEQYF. The full variable domain, its missing parts supplied by reference TRBV18 and TRBJ2-7, is NAGVMQNPRHLVRRRGQEARLRCSPMKGHSHVYWYRQLPEEGLKFMVYLQKENIIDESGMPKERFSAEFPKEGPSILRIQQVVRGDSAAYFCASTPEAGGYEQYFGPGTRLTVT.

This clone appeared many times. This chain links TRBV5-1 with TRBJ2-3, with D possibly matching TRBD2 (5 bases). V dropped 5 bases and J dropped 3 bases, with 13 bases sitting between them. Germline V gives CDR1 SGHRS, CDR2 YFSETQ. The CDR3 sequence is 14 residues long. In DNA form, the CDR3 reads TGCGCCAGCAGGAGTGGGAGAGAGACAGATACGCAGTATTTT. Protein sequence: CASRSGRETDTQYF.